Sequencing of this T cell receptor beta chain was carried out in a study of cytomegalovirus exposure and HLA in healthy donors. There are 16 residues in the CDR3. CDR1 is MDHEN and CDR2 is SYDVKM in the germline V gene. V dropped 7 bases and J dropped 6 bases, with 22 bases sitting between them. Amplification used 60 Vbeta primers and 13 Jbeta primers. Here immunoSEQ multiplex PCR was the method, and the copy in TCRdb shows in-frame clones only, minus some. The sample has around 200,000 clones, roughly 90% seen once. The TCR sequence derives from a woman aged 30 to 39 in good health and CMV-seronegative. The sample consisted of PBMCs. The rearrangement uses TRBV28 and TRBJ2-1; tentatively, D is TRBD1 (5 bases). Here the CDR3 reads CASTRTGGRPPNEQFF. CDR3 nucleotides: TGTGCCAGCACCCGAACAGGTGGCAGGCCACCCAATGAGCAGTTCTTC. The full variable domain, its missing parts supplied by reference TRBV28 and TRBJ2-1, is DVKVTQSSRYLVKRTGEKVFLECVQDMDHENMFWYRQDPGLGLRLIYFSYDVKMKEKGDIPEGYSVSREKKERFSLILESASTNQTSMYLCASTRTGGRPPNEQFFGPGTRLTVL.